The clone carrying this T cell receptor beta chain appeared a single time. Antigen: not known. cDNA prepared by RNA extraction and subsequent reverse transcription served as the template for sequencing. Using immunoSEQ multiplex PCR, the repertoire was profiled, and TCRdb retains in-frame clones only, with some absent. The sample has hundreds of thousands of clones; 66% are singletons. The data derive from a study of CD8+ T cells in alopecia areata. Findings and limits, study-wide: Lesional scalp exceeded normal scalp in clonality, especially in alopecia totalis/universalis. The study found tofacitinib significantly decreased scalp clonality and expanded CD8+ clones among the top 100. TCR sharing was clearer in mice than between patients, perhaps partly owing to patient HLA diversity.

Treatment specified: oral pan-JAK inhibitor, 5-10 mg twice daily. Samples from alopecia areata patients were lesional scalp punch biopsies and peripheral blood. The source was CD4+ T cells sorted from blood, collected around week 46, from a patient treated with tofacitinib. The TCR comes from a human donor with alopecia areata.

The CDR3 DNA sequence: TGCAGCGTTGAAGGACGTAGACAGGGGGCTTATGGCTACACCTTC. Its protein product is CSVEGRRQGAYGYTF. The chain carries TRBV29-1 and TRBJ1-2; TRBD1 matches at 10 bases. Unmatched junction bases numbered 7, after V lost 1 base and J lost 5 bases. The CDR3 spans 15 residues. The V gene's germline CDR1 is SQVTM and CDR2 ANQGSEA.